These 4 T cell receptor beta chains came from one sample sequenced in a study of fetal regulatory T cell absence and autoimmunity. TCRdb's table, derived via immunoSEQ multiplex PCR, lists solely in-frame clones and lacks some. Of around 100,000 clones listed, about three quarters are singletons. What was sequenced was pancreas tissue. Receptors were obtained from a male donor with IPEX syndrome.

This clone was seen just once. The chain recombines TRBV7-6 with TRBJ2-1, with 10 bases identical to TRBD2. The V gene end was trimmed by 5 bases and the J gene end by 6 bases; junction bases not matched to a gene: 7. The CDR3 covers 15 residues. CDR1 and CDR2 from the germline V gene are SGHVS and FNYEAQ. CDR3 coding DNA: TGTGCCAGCAGCCCGTTGGCTAGCGGGAGCAATGAGCAGTTCTTC. Translating gives CASSPLASGSNEQFF. The full variable domain, completed using reference TRBV7-6 and TRBJ2-1, is GAGVSQSPRYKVTKRGQDVALRCDPISGHVSLYWYRQALGQGPEFLTYFNYEAQQDKSGLPNDRFSAERPEGSISTLTIQRTEQRDSAMYRCASSPLASGSNEQFFGPGTRLTVL.

V gene TRBV5-1 combines with J gene TRBJ2-1, with 7 bases identical to TRBD2. The ends lost 0 bases at V and 3 bases at J; junction bases unmatched: 3. The CDR3 covers 15 residues. CDR1 SGHRS and CDR2 YFSETQ come from the germline V gene. CDR3 DNA: TGCGCCAGCAGCTTGGAAGCGGGGAGCTACAATGAGCAGTTCTTC. Its translation: CASSLEAGSYNEQFF. The whole variable domain, remainder taken from reference TRBV5-1 and TRBJ2-1, is KAGVTQTPRYLIKTRGQQVTLSCSPISGHRSVSWYQQTPGQGLQFLFEYFSETQRNKGNFPGRFSGRQFSNSRSEMNVSTLELGDSALYLCASSLEAGSYNEQFFGPGTRLTVL.

The chain couples TRBV7-9 to TRBJ2-4; 8 nucleotides line up with TRBD1. The junction had 11 bases not matched to a gene; V was cut back by 5 bases and J by 8 bases. The CDR3 consists of 15 residues. From germline, CDR1 is SEHNR and CDR2 FQNEAQ (reference sequence). Written as DNA, the CDR3 is TGTGCCAGCAGCCTCGGACAGGGAGGTTGGGACATTCAGTACTTC. Amino acids: CASSLGQGGWDIQYF.

The chain carries TRBV4-1 and TRBJ2-1; TRBD1 might be the D (5 bases). The CDR3 runs to 17 residues. Trimming stripped 1 base from V and 4 bases from J, with 17 bases between. Per germline, CDR1 MGHRA and CDR2 YSYEKL. CDR3 in amino acids: CASSQVPNGGAYNEQFF. DNA for the CDR3: TGCGCCAGCAGCCAAGTCCCCAACGGTGGGGCTTACAATGAGCAGTTCTTC.